This T cell receptor (beta chain) is from a study of OX40 agonist ivuxolimab in advanced cancers. Background on the study: Therapy given before enrollment (anti-PD-1, anti-PD-L1 or anti-CTLA-4) was allowed, and approximately 40% had some. Findings and limits, study-wide: The antigen specificity of the peripheral T cells (those that were expanded) was not determined.

As regards this clone: Its antigen is unknown.

CDR1 is LNHDA, CDR2 SQIVND, per germline (reference sequence). V gave up 10 bases and J gave up 1 base, with 10 bases separating them. This CDR3 contains 12 residues. Sequencing used immunoSEQ multiplex PCR; TCRdb keeps in-frame clones, though not all of them. The sample records roughly 41,000 clones, more than 85% being singletons. The sequence was obtained from an adult with an advanced solid tumor such as melanoma, head and neck, liver or kidney cancer. The sequencing here drew on CD4+ or CD8+ T cells sorted from blood, taken in a trial of the OX40 agonist ivuxolimab. The rearrangement links TRBV19 to TRBJ1-1; weak D call: TRBD1 (5 bases). The CDR3 coding sequence is TGTGCCACCAACACAGGGAACACTGAAGCTTTCTTT. It yields the protein CATNTGNTEAFF.